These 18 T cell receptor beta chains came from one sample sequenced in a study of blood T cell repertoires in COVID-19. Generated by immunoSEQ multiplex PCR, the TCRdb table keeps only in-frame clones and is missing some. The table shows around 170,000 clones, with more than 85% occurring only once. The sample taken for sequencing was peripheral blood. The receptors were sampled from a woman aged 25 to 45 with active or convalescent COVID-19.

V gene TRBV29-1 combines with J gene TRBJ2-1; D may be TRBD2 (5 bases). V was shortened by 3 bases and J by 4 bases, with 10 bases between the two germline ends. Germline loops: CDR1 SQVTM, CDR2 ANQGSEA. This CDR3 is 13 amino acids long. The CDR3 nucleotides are TGCAGCGTTGAGGCTAGCACATACAATGAGCAGTTCTTC. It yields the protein CSVEASTYNEQFF.

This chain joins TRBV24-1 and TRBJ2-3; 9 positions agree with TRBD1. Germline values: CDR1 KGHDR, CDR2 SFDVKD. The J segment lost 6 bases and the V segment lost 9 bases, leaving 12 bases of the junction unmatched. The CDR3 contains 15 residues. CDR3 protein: CATAKVGQGDDTQYF. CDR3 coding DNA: TGTGCCACCGCAAAGGTGGGACAGGGAGATGATACGCAGTATTTT.

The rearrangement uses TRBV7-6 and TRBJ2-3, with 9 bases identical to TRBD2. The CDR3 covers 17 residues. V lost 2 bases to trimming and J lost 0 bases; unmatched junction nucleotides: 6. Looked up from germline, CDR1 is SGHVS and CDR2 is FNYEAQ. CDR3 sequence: CASSLFLAGSSTDTQYF. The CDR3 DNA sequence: TGTGCCAGCAGCTTATTTCTAGCGGGGTCTAGCACAGATACGCAGTATTTT.

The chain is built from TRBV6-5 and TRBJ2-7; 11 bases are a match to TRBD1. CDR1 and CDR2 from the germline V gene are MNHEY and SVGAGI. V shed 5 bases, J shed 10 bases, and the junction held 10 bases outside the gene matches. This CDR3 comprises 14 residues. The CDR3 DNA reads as TGTGCCAGCAGTAAGGGGACAGGGGGTATCAATCAGTACTTC. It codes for CASSKGTGGINQYF.

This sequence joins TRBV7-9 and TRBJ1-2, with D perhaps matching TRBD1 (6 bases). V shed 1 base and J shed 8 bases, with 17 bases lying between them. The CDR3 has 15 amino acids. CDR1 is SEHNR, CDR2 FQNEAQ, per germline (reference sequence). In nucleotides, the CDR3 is TGTGCCAGCAGCTTAGAGGAGGTGACAGGACGAGGCTACACCTTC. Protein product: CASSLEEVTGRGYTF.

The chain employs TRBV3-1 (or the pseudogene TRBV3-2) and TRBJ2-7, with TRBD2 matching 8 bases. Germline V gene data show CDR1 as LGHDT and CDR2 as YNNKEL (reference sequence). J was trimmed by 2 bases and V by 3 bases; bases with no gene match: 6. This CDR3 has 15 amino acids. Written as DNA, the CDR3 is TGTGCCAGCAGCCAGGCACGGGAGGGTGCCTACGAGCAGTACTTC. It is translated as CASSQAREGAYEQYF.

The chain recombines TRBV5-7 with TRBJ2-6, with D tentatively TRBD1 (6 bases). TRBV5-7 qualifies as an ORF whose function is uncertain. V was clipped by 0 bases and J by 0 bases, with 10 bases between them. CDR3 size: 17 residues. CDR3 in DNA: TGTGCCAGCAGCTTGGGACAGGTTGGCTCTGGGGCCAACGTCCTGACTTTC. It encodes CASSLGQVGSGANVLTF.

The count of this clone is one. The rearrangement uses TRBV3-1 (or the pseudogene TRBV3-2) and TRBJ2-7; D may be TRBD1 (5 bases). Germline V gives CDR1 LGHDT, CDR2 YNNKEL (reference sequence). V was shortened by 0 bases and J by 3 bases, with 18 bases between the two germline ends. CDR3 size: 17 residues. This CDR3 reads CASSQDLSTGPLYEQYF. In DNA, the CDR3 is TGTGCCAGCAGCCAAGACCTTTCAACAGGCCCCCTCTACGAGCAGTACTTC.

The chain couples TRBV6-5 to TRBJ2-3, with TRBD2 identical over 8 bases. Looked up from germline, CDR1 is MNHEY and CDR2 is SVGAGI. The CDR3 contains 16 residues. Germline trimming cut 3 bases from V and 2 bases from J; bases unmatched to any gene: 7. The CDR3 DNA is TGTGCCAGCAGTTATTTCGGGGGGGCACTCACAGATACGCAGTATTTT. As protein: CASSYFGGALTDTQYF.

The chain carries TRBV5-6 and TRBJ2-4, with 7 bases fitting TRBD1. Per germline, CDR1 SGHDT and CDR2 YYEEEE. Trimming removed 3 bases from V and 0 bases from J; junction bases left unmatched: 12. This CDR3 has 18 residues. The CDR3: CASSWAGGFSLAKNIQYF. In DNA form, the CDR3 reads TGTGCCAGCAGCTGGGCAGGGGGTTTCTCCCTAGCCAAAAACATTCAGTACTTC.

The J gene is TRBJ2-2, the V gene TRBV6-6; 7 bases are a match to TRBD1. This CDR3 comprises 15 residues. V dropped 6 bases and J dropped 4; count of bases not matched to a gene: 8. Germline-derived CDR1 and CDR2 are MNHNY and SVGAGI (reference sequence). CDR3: CASSKGTDPTGELFF. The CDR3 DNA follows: TGTGCCAGCAGCAAAGGGACAGATCCCACCGGGGAGCTGTTTTTT.

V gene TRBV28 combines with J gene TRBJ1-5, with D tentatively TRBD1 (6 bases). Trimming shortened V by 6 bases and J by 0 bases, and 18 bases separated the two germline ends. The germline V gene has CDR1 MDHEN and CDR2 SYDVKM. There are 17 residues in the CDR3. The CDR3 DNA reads TGTGCCAGCAGAGGCACTCAGGGGTGGAATAGCAATCAGCCCCAGCATTTT. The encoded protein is CASRGTQGWNSNQPQHF.

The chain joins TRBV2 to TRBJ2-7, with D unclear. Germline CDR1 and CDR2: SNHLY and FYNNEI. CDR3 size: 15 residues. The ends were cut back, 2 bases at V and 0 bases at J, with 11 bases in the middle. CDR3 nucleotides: TGTGCCAGCAGTGAATGGGCCCTGAGCTCCTACGAGCAGTACTTC. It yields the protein CASSEWALSSYEQYF. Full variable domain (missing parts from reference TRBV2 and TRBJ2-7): EPEVTQTPSHQVTQMGQEVILRCVPISNHLYFYWYRQILGQKVEFLVSFYNNEISEKSEIFDDQFSVERPDGSNFTLKIRSTKLEDSAMYFCASSEWALSSYEQYFGPGTRLTVT.

The CDR3 DNA sequence: TGTGCCAGCAGGACAGGGCCGGGCTCCTACAATGAGCAGTTCTTC. It specifies CASRTGPGSYNEQFF. The chain couples TRBV7-2 to TRBJ2-1, with 7 bases fitting TRBD1. The CDR3 loop spans 15 amino acids. Per the germline V gene, CDR1 is SGHTA and CDR2 is FQGNSA. Losses at the gene ends were 6 bases for V and 0 bases for J; bases not matched to a gene: 5.

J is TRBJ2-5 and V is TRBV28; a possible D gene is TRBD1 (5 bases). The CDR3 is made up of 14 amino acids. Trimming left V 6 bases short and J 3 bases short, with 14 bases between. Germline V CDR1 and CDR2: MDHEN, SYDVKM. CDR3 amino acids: CASSHTGSKETQYF. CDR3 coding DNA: TGTGCCAGCAGCCATACAGGCTCTAAAGAGACCCAGTACTTC.

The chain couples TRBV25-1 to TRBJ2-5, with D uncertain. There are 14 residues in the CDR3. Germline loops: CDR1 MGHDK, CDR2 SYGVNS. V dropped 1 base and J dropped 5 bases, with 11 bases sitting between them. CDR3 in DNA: TGTGCCAGCAGTGAATGGAGACTCGGGGAGACCCAGTACTTC. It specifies CASSEWRLGETQYF.

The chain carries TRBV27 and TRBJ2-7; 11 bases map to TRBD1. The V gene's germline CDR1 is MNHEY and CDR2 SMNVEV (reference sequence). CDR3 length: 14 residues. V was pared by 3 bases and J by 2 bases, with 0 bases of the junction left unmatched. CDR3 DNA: TGTGCCAGCAGTTTGGGACAGGGGGCCTACGAGCAGTACTTC. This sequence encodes CASSLGQGAYEQYF.

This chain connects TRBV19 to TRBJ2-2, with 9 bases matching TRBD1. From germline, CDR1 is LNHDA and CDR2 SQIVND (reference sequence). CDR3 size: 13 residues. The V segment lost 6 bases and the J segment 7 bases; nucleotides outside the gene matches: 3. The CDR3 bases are TGTGCCAGTAGCGGACAGGGGAACGGGGAGCTGTTTTTT. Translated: CASSGQGNGELFF.